Presented here are 21 T cell receptor beta chains from one specimen sequenced in a study of T cells in women clearing cervical HPV infection. Measured with immunoSEQ multiplex PCR; TCRdb has only the in-frame clones, and not every one. The sample's table shows some 46,000 clones. The sequencing input was blood buffy coat. The source of these receptors is a woman between 18 and 70 years old with a cervical HPV16 infection that either progressed to CIN3+ or cleared (not recorded which).

Turning to this clone: From the germline J gene comes the end of the CDR3, since the read stops 3 residues before it. The chain is built from TRBV6-4 and TRBJ1-2; 7 nucleotides align to TRBD1. This CDR3 is built from 13 residues. CDR1 is MRHNA, CDR2 SNTAGT, per germline. Trimming cost V 6 bases and J 4 bases; bases outside gene matches: 5. The DNA read from the CDR3 is TGTGCCAGCAGCCGGACAGGCATCTATGGC. It specifies CASSRTGIYG. The CDR3, in full, reads CASSRTGIYGYTF.

With respect to this clone: Coverage ceases 3 residues before the CDR3 finishes, and the germline J gene fills in the end. The rearrangement joins TRBV11-3 to TRBJ2-1; 11 nucleotides line up with TRBD1. The CDR3 is 15 residues long. Germline trimming cut 5 bases from V and 9 bases from J; bases unmatched to any gene: 9. Per germline, CDR1 SGHNT and CDR2 YENEEA. The CDR3 loop reads CASSPGTGGLSEQFF. The CDR3 DNA, read in part, is TGTGCCAGCAGCCCCGGGACAGGGGGGCTATCTGAG.

A remark on this clone: With the read ending 3 residues before the CDR3 end, the germline J gene is used to fill in that end. J is TRBJ2-3 and V is TRBV7-9; 13 bases align to TRBD2. This CDR3 is built from 15 residues. Germline V CDR1 and CDR2: SEHNR, FQNEAQ (reference sequence). The sequenced CDR3 bases are TGTGCCAGCAGCTTCTGGACTAGCGGGGGTGAGACG. Its translation is CASSFWTSGGET. The CDR3, in full, reads CASSFWTSGGETQYF.

Note on this clone: The read finishes 3 residues shy of the CDR3 end, and the germline J gene is used to complete it. V usage is TRBV11-1 and J usage is TRBJ1-1; TRBD1 matches 8 bases. The CDR3 covers 13 residues. Germline-derived CDR1 and CDR2 are SGHAT and FQDESV (reference sequence). V was clipped by 5 bases and J by 7 bases; unmatched bases: 6. CDR3 region: CASSPRTGSEAFF. The covered CDR3 bases are TGTGCCAGCAGCCCCCGGACAGGGAGTGAA.

As regards this clone: Coverage ceases 3 residues before the CDR3 finishes, and the germline J gene fills in the end. The chain recombines TRBV29-1 with TRBJ1-2; D is unresolved. Germline V gives CDR1 SQVTM, CDR2 ANQGSEA. The CDR3 is 11 residues long. Incomplete CDR3 DNA: TGCAGCGTTGGGCCATCCACGGGC. As protein: CSVGPSTG. The full CDR3 is CSVGPSTGYTF.

On this clone: The CDR3 goes on 3 residues after the read ends, and that part is filled in from the germline J gene. V is TRBV20-1 and J is TRBJ2-7, with D perhaps matching TRBD2 (6 bases). Trimming left V 6 bases short and J 6 bases short, with 21 bases between. From germline, CDR1 is DFQATT and CDR2 SNEGSKA (reference sequence). This CDR3 is 14 amino acids long. Here the CDR3 reads CSAPLGTSFCEQYF. The sequenced CDR3 bases are TGCAGTGCCCCACTCGGGACTTCATTCTGCGAG.

As concerns this clone: The CDR3 is cut off 3 residues early in the read; its end comes from the germline J gene. The chain joins TRBV7-3 to TRBJ2-2; 9 bases line up with TRBD1. The germline V gene encodes CDR1 SGHTA and CDR2 FQGTGA. The CDR3 length is 15 residues. Trimming took 5 bases from V and 5 from J; bases not matched to a gene: 6. The CDR3 sequence is CASSTQGARTGELFF. The CDR3 bases that were read are TGTGCCAGCAGCACACAGGGGGCGCGGACCGGGGAG.

Concerning this clone itself: The read ends 3 residues shy of where the CDR3 ends; the end is completed using the germline J gene. This sequence joins TRBV13 and TRBJ2-1; 9 nucleotides agree with TRBD2. With V trimmed by 3 bases and J by 1 base, 7 bases remained unmatched. This CDR3 comprises 17 residues. CDR1 and CDR2 from the germline V gene are PRHDT and FYEKMQ (reference sequence). Here the CDR3 reads CASSFSSGRGSYNEQFF. The CDR3 DNA, read in part, is TGTGCCAGCAGCTTTAGTAGCGGGAGAGGGTCCTACAATGAG.

To note about this clone: Read coverage stops 3 residues before the CDR3 terminus; the germline J gene supplies the remainder. This chain connects TRBV11-2 to TRBJ1-5; D is undetermined. The CDR3 length is 12 residues. Germline lookup yields CDR1 SGHAT and CDR2 FQNNGV. V lost 4 bases, J lost 3 bases, and 4 bases lay in between. CDR3 DNA, as far as it was read: TGTGCCAGCAGCTCTCCCAATCAGCCC. This encodes CASSSPNQP. The whole CDR3 sequence is CASSSPNQPQHF.

About this clone itself: The sequence runs out 3 residues before the end of the CDR3; the remainder is reconstructed from the germline J gene. The chain combines TRBV19 with TRBJ2-2; D might be TRBD2 (6 bases). Germline CDR1 is LNHDA and CDR2 is SQIVND (reference sequence). The CDR3 length is 16 residues. Incomplete CDR3 DNA: TGTGCCAGTAGCAAGCCCCCACAGGACTATAATTCACCG. This sequence encodes CASSKPPQDYNSP. The whole CDR3 region reads CASSKPPQDYNSPLFF.

A note on this clone: With the read ending 3 residues before the CDR3 end, the germline J gene is used to fill in that end. This rearrangement joins TRBV20-1 to TRBJ2-3, with 9 bases lining up with TRBD2. This CDR3 is 16 amino acids long. Trimming at V came to 6 bases and at J to 1 base, leaving 11 bases not matched to a gene. Per germline, CDR1 DFQATT and CDR2 SNEGSKA (reference sequence). The part of the CDR3 DNA that was read is TGCAGTGCCTGTCCACTTAGCGGGGGTGGCACAGATACG. Its protein product is CSACPLSGGGTDT. The CDR3 in its entirety is CSACPLSGGGTDTQYF.

As concerns this clone: The CDR3 end lies 3 residues beyond the end of the read and is filled in from the germline J gene. The chain joins TRBV19 to TRBJ1-5; possibly TRBD1 for D (5 bases). Germline CDR1 is LNHDA and CDR2 is SQIVND (reference sequence). The CDR3 is 14 residues long. Trimming pared 3 bases from V and 3 bases from J, leaving 9 bases between. The covered CDR3 bases are TGTGCCAGTAGTATCGGGGGGGACAATCAGCCC. Amino acid sequence: CASSIGGDNQP. The full-length CDR3 reads as CASSIGGDNQPQHF. Looking up the rest from reference TRBV19 and TRBJ1-5 gives the full variable domain: DGGITQSPKYLFRKEGQNVTLSCEQNLNHDAMYWYRQDPGQGLRLIYYSQIVNDFQKGDIAEGYSVSREKKESFPLTVTSAQKNPTAFYLCASSIGGDNQPQHFGDGTRLSIL.

As concerns this clone: The read halts 3 residues ahead of the CDR3 end, with the missing end drawn from the germline J gene. The chain uses TRBV6-2 or TRBV6-3 and TRBJ1-1, with D tentatively TRBD1 (5 bases). The germline CDR1 and CDR2 sequences are MNHEY and SVGEGT. The CDR3 totals 13 residues. The germline V and J ends were trimmed by 5 bases and 6 bases, with 13 bases remaining between them. The CDR3 loop reads CASSRSGVAEAFF. The sequenced part of the CDR3 DNA is TGTGCCAGCAGTAGATCGGGGGTGGCTGAA.

Remarks on this clone: The CDR3 end is not reached by the read, which stops 3 residues before it; the germline J gene fills it in. V gene TRBV14 combines with J gene TRBJ2-7, with a tentative D call TRBD1 (6 bases). This CDR3 region has 14 residues. Germline-derived CDR1 and CDR2 are SGHDN and FVKESK. V dropped 3 bases and J dropped 3 bases, with 12 bases sitting between them. CDR3 DNA, as far as it was read: TGTGCCAGCAGCCACGTTCGACAGGTCTACGAG. It is translated as CASSHVRQVYE. The full CDR3 is CASSHVRQVYEQYF.

As to this clone: The read ends 3 residues before the CDR3 terminus; that terminus is restored from the germline J gene. The chain recombines TRBV7-2 with TRBJ1-1; TRBD1 is a possible D gene (5 bases). There are 12 residues in the CDR3. Per the germline V gene, CDR1 is SGHTA and CDR2 is FQGNSA. The chain's CDR3 is CASSLVNREAFF. The sequenced CDR3 bases are TGTGCCAGCAGCTTAGTTAACAGGGAA.

About this clone: The read falls 3 residues short of the CDR3 end, and the missing part is taken from the germline J gene. The chain joins TRBV5-6 to TRBJ2-5; 7 bases line up with TRBD1. V trimming: 3 bases; J trimming: 3 bases; junction bases outside the gene matches: 8. Germline values: CDR1 SGHDT, CDR2 YYEEEE. The CDR3 contains 15 residues. The covered CDR3 bases are TGTGCCAGCAGCTCGATTACAGGGGATGAAGAGACC. Translation gives CASSSITGDEET. The CDR3 as a whole reads CASSSITGDEETQYF.

Worth noting for this clone: The read stops 3 residues short of the end of the CDR3; the missing end is completed from the germline J gene. The V call is TRBV29-1, the J call TRBJ2-5; D is ambiguous. V gave up 0 bases and J gave up 2 bases, with 10 bases separating them. Germline CDR1 and CDR2: SQVTM and ANQGSEA. CDR3 length equals 14 residues. The covered CDR3 bases are TGCAGCGTTGAAGATCGTCGTCAGCAAGAGACC. Translated, it gives CSVEDRRQQET. The CDR3, in full, reads CSVEDRRQQETQYF. Using reference TRBV29-1 and TRBJ2-5 for the parts outside the CDR3, the full variable domain is SAVISQKPSRDICQRGTSLTIQCQVDSQVTMMFWYRQQPGQSLTLIATANQGSEATYESGFVIDKFPISRPNLTFSTLTVSNMSPEDSSIYLCSVEDRRQQETQYFGPGTRLLVL.

Concerning this clone: Read sequence stops 3 residues before the CDR3 end, and the germline J gene provides the missing end. The rearrangement uses TRBV30 and TRBJ1-1; D gene ambiguous. Germline CDR1 and CDR2: GTSNPN and SVGIG (reference sequence). The CDR3 consists of 15 residues. With 0 bases removed from V and 5 bases from J, the gap between germline ends came to 16 bases. CDR3 bases read: TGTGCCTGGAGTGTACCAAAGAAGGGTCGTACTGAA. Its translation is CAWSVPKKGRTE. The whole CDR3 sequence is CAWSVPKKGRTEAFF.

As concerns this clone: Coverage ceases 3 residues before the CDR3 finishes, and the germline J gene fills in the end. This chain links TRBV29-1 with TRBJ2-5; TRBD2 is a possible D gene (6 bases). The CDR3 is 13 amino acids. Germline V gives CDR1 SQVTM, CDR2 ANQGSEA. Trimming pared 6 bases from V and 5 bases from J, leaving 16 bases between. CDR3 DNA, as far as it was read: TGCAGCGTGAGTGGACTATCGGGGGAGACC. Its protein product is CSVSGLSGET. The full CDR3 sequence reads CSVSGLSGETQYF.

A note on this clone: From the germline J gene comes the end of the CDR3, since the read stops 3 residues before it. The chain recombines TRBV6-1 with TRBJ1-5, with TRBD1 as a possible D gene (6 bases). Trimming cost V 3 bases and J 1 base, with 10 bases left between them. The CDR3 has 15 residues. The germline V gene has CDR1 MNHNS and CDR2 SASEGT. The CDR3 loop reads CASSELGTSNQPQHF. The covered CDR3 bases are TGTGCCAGCAGTGAGCTCGGGACAAGCAATCAGCCC.

Comment on this clone: The sequence runs out 3 residues before the end of the CDR3; the remainder is reconstructed from the germline J gene. The chain has TRBV5-1 and TRBJ1-2, with D possibly being TRBD1 (5 bases). The length of the CDR3 is 17 residues. The ends were cut back, 0 bases at V and 6 bases at J, with 21 bases in the middle. Germline assignment: CDR1 SGHRS and CDR2 YFSETQ. The part of the CDR3 DNA that was read is TGCGCCAGCAGCTTGGCGGTGGACAAGATTCAAGGGGATGGC. Its protein is CASSLAVDKIQGDG. The whole CDR3 sequence reads CASSLAVDKIQGDGYTF.